The T cell receptor beta chain described here comes from a study of graft-versus-host responses after intestinal transplantation. Whole-study context: Each recipient received a multivisceral, liver-intestinal, or isolated intestinal graft. Following induction with anti-thymocyte globulin, all recipients were given tacrolimus and steroids for about 3 years. Study observations and caveats: Early after transplant, HvG declines were associated with peak levels of circulating GvH clones. Graft-donor T cell macrochimerism in patients accompanied high graft-versus-host to host-versus-graft clonal ratios in allografts.

Here immunoSEQ multiplex PCR was the method, and the copy in TCRdb shows in-frame clones only, minus some. This sample has about 81,000 clones, with around 93% found just once. In regard to this clone: The antigen remains unidentified.

The V end lost 5 bases, the J end lost 9 bases, and 23 bases lay between the germline ends. The V gene's germline CDR1 is MDHEN and CDR2 SYDVKM. This CDR3 has 16 amino acids. The TCR sequence derives from a human donor who was the organ donor for an intestinal transplant. This chain links TRBV28 with TRBJ2-1, with D tentatively TRBD2 (6 bases). The sample here was unstimulated CD4+ T cells sorted from spleen or lymph node cells, taken before transplant. The CDR3 coding sequence is TGTGCCAGCAGTCCGCCATACGGGGGTAACAAGGTTGAGCAGTTCTTC. The encoded protein is CASSPPYGGNKVEQFF.